The 15 T cell receptor beta chains below come from one sample, sequenced in a study of cytomegalovirus exposure and HLA in healthy donors. The PCR contained 60 Vbeta and 13 Jbeta primers. Clones were read by immunoSEQ multiplex PCR, and TCRdb kept only the in-frame ones, dropping some. Of some 110,000 clones listed, about three fifths are singletons. Material for sequencing was PBMCs. These receptor sequences come from a woman between 40 and 55 years old in good health and CMV-seropositive.

CDR3 sequence reads: CASSLWVPRSTNQPQHF. The DNA of the CDR3 is TGTGCCAGCAGCTTGTGGGTCCCTAGGAGTACCAATCAGCCCCAGCATTTT. This chain uses TRBV5-8 with TRBJ1-5; D gene uncertain. The CDR3 loop spans 17 amino acids. Per germline, CDR1 SGHTS and CDR2 YDEGEE. With 1 base removed from V and 3 bases from J, the gap between germline ends came to 17 bases.

This clone occurred a few times. The chain joins TRBV19 to TRBJ2-6; D is perhaps TRBD2 (5 bases). CDR1 and CDR2 from the germline V gene are LNHDA and SQIVND (reference sequence). Between the trimmed V and J ends, which lost 5 bases and 2 bases, there was a span of 16 bases. The CDR3 runs to 17 residues. CDR3 sequence (DNA): TGTGCCAGTAGTCCGCGGGCCGTGGGAACTGGGGCCAACGTCCTGACTTTC. As protein: CASSPRAVGTGANVLTF.

The rearrangement uses TRBV7-3 and TRBJ2-5, with TRBD1 matching over 8 bases. Germline CDR1 is SGHTA and CDR2 is FQGTGA. V was pared by 2 bases and J by 2 bases, with 4 bases of the junction left unmatched. The CDR3 extends over 15 amino acids. This CDR3 reads CASSLYGTGQETQYF. The CDR3 coding sequence is TGTGCCAGCAGCTTATACGGGACAGGTCAAGAGACCCAGTACTTC.

The chain recombines TRBV7-9 with TRBJ2-1; 8 bases match TRBD1. V was clipped by 4 bases and J by 12 bases; unmatched bases: 11. CDR1 is SEHNR and CDR2 is FQNEAQ in the germline V gene (reference sequence). CDR3 size: 14 residues. The CDR3 is CASSSTTSDRGQFF. Written as DNA, the CDR3 is TGTGCCAGCAGCTCCACCACCAGCGACAGGGGGCAGTTCTTC. Supplemented by reference TRBV7-9 and TRBJ2-1, the full variable domain reads DTGVSQNPRHKITKRGQNVTFRCDPISEHNRLYWYRQTLGQGPEFLTYFQNEAQLEKSRLLSDRFSAERPKGSFSTLEIQRTEQGDSAMYLCASSSTTSDRGQFFGPGTRLTVL.

This sequence joins TRBV10-2 and TRBJ2-7, with D hard to call. The CDR3 runs 15 residues. Germline V CDR1 and CDR2: WSHSY, SAAADI. V was trimmed by 0 bases and J by 8 bases, leaving 17 bases between them. The CDR3 spells CASSESQTGVGKQYF. CDR3 coding DNA: TGCGCCAGCAGTGAGTCGCAGACTGGCGTAGGCAAGCAGTACTTC.

This clone was found a few times. One end of the junction does not line up with germline, which may come from a read error. The rearrangement links TRBV7-7 to TRBJ2-1, with TRBD2 matching over 9 bases. The length of the CDR3 is 15 residues. The germline V gene has CDR1 SSHAT and CDR2 FNYEAQ (reference sequence). CDR3 DNA: TGTGCTAGCAGCTTAAAGGCGGGAGGGCCGTATGAGCAGTTCTTC. Its protein product is CASSLKAGGPYEQFF.

The chain employs TRBV6-5 and TRBJ2-7; possible D gene TRBD1, 5 bases. The CDR3 has 16 residues. Germline lookup yields CDR1 MNHEY and CDR2 SVGAGI. V shed 0 bases and J shed 0 bases, with 12 bases lying between them. CDR3 residues: CASSYSVQDTSYEQYF. CDR3 DNA sequence: TGTGCCAGCAGTTACTCGGTTCAGGACACCTCCTACGAGCAGTACTTC.

The V gene is TRBV28, the J gene TRBJ2-1; 7 nucleotides align to TRBD2. Germline CDR1 is MDHEN and CDR2 is SYDVKM. The CDR3 sequence is 15 residues long. V shed 5 bases, J shed 7 bases, and the junction held 11 bases outside the gene matches. CDR3 residues: CASSAWGRGTNEQFF. In DNA, the CDR3 is TGTGCCAGCAGTGCTTGGGGGAGGGGAACGAATGAGCAGTTCTTC.

The chain recombines TRBV6-1 with TRBJ1-2; 9 bases line up with TRBD1. The germline V gene encodes CDR1 MNHNS and CDR2 SASEGT. The CDR3 has 14 residues. The V segment lost 7 bases and the J segment 5 bases; nucleotides outside the gene matches: 8. The CDR3 region is CASTARDRVYGYTF. DNA of the CDR3: TGTGCCAGCACAGCCCGGGACAGGGTTTATGGCTACACCTTC.

This clone appeared a few times. J is TRBJ2-6 and V is TRBV5-4; the D gene is possibly TRBD2 (5 bases). The CDR3 consists of 15 residues. Trimming cost V 0 bases and J 2 bases, with 6 bases left between them. Germline loops: CDR1 SGHNT, CDR2 YYREEE (reference sequence). The CDR3 sequence: CASSLDGAGANVLTF. CDR3 in DNA: TGTGCCAGCAGCTTGGACGGGGCTGGGGCCAACGTCCTGACTTTC.

The genes are TRBV28 and TRBJ2-6; unclear D gene. The V and J ends lost 2 bases and 5 bases respectively, with 4 bases between them. CDR3 length: 13 amino acids. The V gene's germline CDR1 is MDHEN and CDR2 SYDVKM. In nucleotides, the CDR3 is TGTGCCAGCAGTTTAGGGCGGGCCAACGTCCTGACTTTC. The encoded protein is CASSLGRANVLTF. Combining the CDR3 with reference TRBV28 and TRBJ2-6 gives the whole variable domain DVKVTQSSRYLVKRTGEKVFLECVQDMDHENMFWYRQDPGLGLRLIYFSYDVKMKEKGDIPEGYSVSREKKERFSLILESASTNQTSMYLCASSLGRANVLTFGAGSRLTVL.

The genes are TRBV4-1 and TRBJ2-3; 7 bases line up with TRBD2. The germline gives CDR1 MGHRA, CDR2 YSYEKL. V shed 1 base and J 1 base; nucleotides not matched to a gene: 11. This CDR3 contains 18 residues. CDR3 bases: TGCGCCAGCAGCCAAGGAACCACCGGTGGGGGGGGCACAGATACGCAGTATTTT. It codes for CASSQGTTGGGGTDTQYF.

This chain links TRBV27 with TRBJ2-7; maybe TRBD1 (7 bases). Deletions cut 6 bases from V and 7 bases from J, with 22 bases between. CDR1 is MNHEY, CDR2 SMNVEV, per germline (reference sequence). This CDR3 comprises 15 residues. The CDR3, as DNA: TGTGCCAGCAGAACCCGGTTGTCAGGGGGACTTGAGCAGTACTTC. This gives the protein CASRTRLSGGLEQYF.

The CDR3 DNA follows: TGTGCCAGCAGCCCCCAGACGACAGGGGCCACCGGGGAGCTGTTTTTT. Its protein product is CASSPQTTGATGELFF. V is TRBV9 and J is TRBJ2-2; 8 nucleotides line up with TRBD1. Germline assignment: CDR1 SGDLS and CDR2 YYNGEE. Trimming took 4 bases from V and 4 from J; bases not matched to a gene: 9. The CDR3 totals 16 residues.

The genes are TRBV2 and TRBJ2-5; no clear D. This CDR3 region has 12 residues. Germline CDR1 and CDR2: SNHLY and FYNNEI. Trimming removed 8 bases at V and 5 bases at J, with 12 bases between. CDR3 sequence reads: CASWAWSETQYF. For the CDR3, the DNA is TGTGCCAGCTGGGCATGGTCGGAGACCCAGTACTTC.